A selection of T cell receptor beta chains follows, all from one sample in a study of radiotherapy plus CTLA-4 blockade in lung cancer. Profiling relied on immunoSEQ multiplex PCR, and the TCRdb table lists in-frame clones only, not all of them. The sample includes 60,000 to 85,000 clones, around 90% of them seen just once. The material sequenced was peripheral blood, taken from a patient treated with radiotherapy plus ipilimumab. The receptors were sampled from a human donor with non-small cell lung cancer who had stable disease on radiotherapy plus ipilimumab. Both conserved end residues are part of each CDR3. The D gene is left open where the match is weak. Where a row states a size, it is once, few, many or the class of an expanded clone; other rows omit it.

.	TRBV18	once	TRBJ1-3	TGTGCCAGCTCACCGGGGGGGATCCTCTCTGGAAACACCATATATTTT	CASSPGGILSGNTIYF
.	TRBV30	.	TRBJ2-5	TGTGCCTGGAGTGCCACCGGCTCCCGAGCGGAGACCCAGTACTTC	CAWSATGSRAETQYF
TRBD1	TRBV27	.	TRBJ2-1	TGTGCCAGCAGTTTAGAGGGACAGGGGTCCTACAATGAGCAGTTCTTC	CASSLEGQGSYNEQFF
.	TRBV30	few	TRBJ2-2	TGTGCCTGGAGTGTACGGGGAAACGGGGAGCTGTTTTTT	CAWSVRGNGELFF
TRBD1	TRBV7-8	.	TRBJ1-5	TGTGCCAGCAGCCGTCCCGGGACAGGGGGCTTGGGTGTCGGCAATCAGCCCCAGCATTTT	CASSRPGTGGLGVGNQPQHF
.	TRBV6-6	.	TRBJ2-5	TGTGCCAGCAGTTACAGCGGAGTGGGAGAGACCCAGTACTTC	CASSYSGVGETQYF
.	TRBV19	.	TRBJ2-2	TGTGCCAGTAGTATAGAACCAAGCATAGGCACCGGGGAGCTGTTTTTT	CASSIEPSIGTGELFF
.	TRBV18	once	TRBJ2-6	TGTGCCAGCTCACGTTCTTCTGGGGCCAACGTCCTGACTTTC	CASSRSSGANVLTF
TRBD2	TRBV5-4	.	TRBJ2-3	TGTGCCAGCAGCTTGGATTTAGCGGGAGTCAACACAGATACGCAGTATTTT	CASSLDLAGVNTDTQYF
.	TRBV28	.	TRBJ1-2	TGTGCCAGCACCCTAGGCAGGGGCTATGGCTACACCTTC	CASTLGRGYGYTF
.	TRBV19	.	TRBJ1-6	TGTGCCATCCTCGTCCAGAGCTCCTATAATTCACCCCTCCACTTT	CAILVQSSYNSPLHF
.	TRBV13	.	TRBJ2-5	TGTGCCAGCAGCCGGGGTGGGGGAAAAGAGACCCAGTACTTC	CASSRGGGKETQYF
.	TRBV15	.	TRBJ2-2	TGTGCCACCAGCAGAGATTTAAAGAACACCGGGGAGCTGTTTTTT	CATSRDLKNTGELFF
.	TRBV5-4	.	TRBJ1-6	TGTGCCAGCAGCTTGGCAGGGTTGGATAATTCACCCCTCCACTTT	CASSLAGLDNSPLHF
.	TRBV28	once	TRBJ1-6	TGTGCCAGCAGAGAACACGGGACCCATAATTCACCCCTCCACTTT	CASREHGTHNSPLHF
.	TRBV5-1	.	TRBJ2-5	TGCGCCAGCTATTTGAACAGCCAAGAGACCCAGTACTTC	CASYLNSQETQYF
.	TRBV11-3	.	TRBJ2-7	TGTGCCAGCAGCTTAGGAGGGATTAATTACGAGCAGTACTTC	CASSLGGINYEQYF
.	TRBV28	.	TRBJ2-1	TGTGCCAGCAGTTTAACCGGGGGGCAGTTCTTC	CASSLTGGQFF
TRBD2	TRBV4-1	.	TRBJ2-1	TGCGCCAGCAGCCAAATCAAGCGGGAGACCTACAATGAGCAGTTCTTC	CASSQIKRETYNEQFF
TRBD2	TRBV19	.	TRBJ2-3	TGTGCCAGTAGTATAGCCCCGCGGGGGACCAGCACAGATACGCAGTATTTT	CASSIAPRGTSTDTQYF
.	TRBV6-1	.	TRBJ2-7	TGTGCCAGCAGTGTGGGGCCTACTACCTACGAGCAGTACTTC	CASSVGPTTYEQYF
TRBD2	TRBV5-6	once	TRBJ2-1	TGTGCCAGCAGCTTGGGTCGTTGGGGGAGGGCCAGCTACAATGAGCAGTTCTTC	CASSLGRWGRASYNEQFF
TRBD2	TRBV5-6	.	TRBJ2-1	TGTGCCAGCAGCCGGAGGGAACTAGCGCTTTCCTACAATGAGCAGTTCTTC	CASSRRELALSYNEQFF
TRBD1	TRBV5-1	.	TRBJ2-1	TGCGCCAGCAGCCCGGACAGGGGGCGAGACAATGAGCAGTTCTTC	CASSPDRGRDNEQFF
.	TRBV19	.	TRBJ1-5	TGTGCCAGTAGTAGGCAGGGAGGGAATCAGCCCCAGCATTTT	CASSRQGGNQPQHF
.	TRBV6-4	few	TRBJ2-1	TGTGCCAGCAGTGCGGGAGAGGGAGGCGGAGAGCAGTTCTTC	CASSAGEGGGEQFF